This TCR beta chain was sequenced in a study of shared clonotypes between healthy human individuals. Regarding the study as a whole: Sampling used blood alone; tissue repertoires probably differ.

To note about this clone: Its antigen is unidentified.

Germline V CDR1 and CDR2: SNHLY, FYNNEI. The CDR3 runs 17 residues. Trimming took off 7 bases at V and 2 bases at J, with 21 bases between the two ends. TCRdb keeps only in-frame clones here, not all; method: immunoSEQ multiplex PCR. This sample has 2 million to 2.5 million clones, with about 94% found just once. V usage is TRBV2 and J usage is TRBJ1-5; possible D gene TRBD1, 6 bases. The sample consisted of naive CD4+ T cells sorted from blood. Specified subset: CD45RA+ positively selected. This receptor was obtained from a man between 18 and 29 years old in good health. This CDR3 reads CASTEGVYRAGNQPQHF. DNA of the CDR3: TGTGCCAGCACCGAGGGGGTTTACAGGGCTGGCAATCAGCCCCAGCATTTT. The full variable domain, rest sourced from reference TRBV2 and TRBJ1-5, is EPEVTQTPSHQVTQMGQEVILRCVPISNHLYFYWYRQILGQKVEFLVSFYNNEISEKSEIFDDQFSVERPDGSNFTLKIRSTKLEDSAMYFCASTEGVYRAGNQPQHFGDGTRLSIL.